This T cell receptor (beta chain) was documented in a study of tumor and adjacent non-tumor tissue in lung cancer. The study, taken as a whole, reports: Compared with tumor, normal lung showed significantly lower TCR diversity.

RNA was extracted from bulk tissue without any cell sorting. Remarks on this clonotype: Its antigen is not identified. One end of the junction fails to match germline, which may point to a read error.

The library came from three nested PCR rounds adapted from ARM-PCR protocols. Each CDR3 protein is one row after TCRdb ran MiXCR on the multiplex PCR reads. The sample holds roughly 67,000 distinct CDR3 sequences, 60% seen once. The clonotype was recovered from a man in his fifties or sixties with non-small cell lung cancer. Sequences were obtained from lung tumor tissue.

CDR3 sequence (DNA): TGCGCCTGCAGCCTGAAACCTTTAGCGGGAGTGGGGGCCGGGGAGCTGTTTTTT. Encoded protein: CACSLKPLAGVGAGELFF. The chain couples TRBV5-1 to TRBJ2-2; 9 bases map to TRBD2. This CDR3 has 18 amino acids. Germline V gene data show CDR1 as SGHRS and CDR2 as YFSETQ.